These T cell receptor beta chains were read from a single sample in a study of CDR3 diversity in severe acne. TCRdb reanalysed the PCR reads using MiXCR and keeps one entry per CDR3 protein. The sample has approximately 90,000 distinct CDR3 sequences, about 49% seen once; the top ten hold 11%. The sample comprised blood. The source of these receptors is a male donor with severe acne vulgaris. Each CDR3 is given with its conserved first and last residue. A D gene is named only where the DNA matches it firmly. Rows give clone size only sometimes, using once, few, many, or a class for an expanded clone.

TRBD2 TRBJ2-1 TRBV5-1 few CASSSRGLAGGDEQFF TGCGCCAGCAGCTCCCGGGGACTAGCGGGAGGGGATGAGCAGTTCTTC
TRBD2 TRBJ2-1 TRBV20-1 many CSARPSGRYEQFF TGCAGTGCTAGACCTAGCGGGAGGTATGAGCAGTTCTTC
. TRBJ2-1 TRBV12-3/TRBV12-4 . CASSLSPSSYNGQFF TGTGCCAGCAGCCTAAGTCCGAGCTCCTACAATGGGCAGTTCTTC
. TRBJ1-1 TRBV27 . CASTPSTGYEAFF TGTGCCAGCACCCCCTCGACCGGTTACGAAGCTTTCTTT
. TRBJ2-5 TRBV24-1 . CASRTQYF TGTGCCTCTCGGACCCAGTACTTC
TRBD1 TRBJ2-6 TRBV7-9 few CASRGDRVTSGANVLTF TGTGCCAGCAGAGGGGACAGGGTGACCTCTGGGGCCAACGTCCTGACTTTC
. TRBJ1-6 TRBV28 . CASSVRDIENSPLHF TGTGCCAGCAGTGTGCGGGACATTGAGAATTCACCCCTCCACTTT
. TRBJ1-6 TRBV5-4 many CASSLAGPVGSPLHF TGTGCCAGCAGCTTGGCCGGTCCAGTTGGTTCACCCCTCCACTTT
. TRBJ2-7 TRBV7-9 many CASSRLGGEQYF TGTGCCAGCAGCCGACTCGGTGGGGAGCAGTACTTC
TRBD1 TRBJ2-7 TRBV5-1 . CASSGPGGINYEQYF TGCGCCAGCAGCGGTCCAGGGGGCATAAACTACGAGCAGTACTTC
. TRBJ2-5 TRBV5-8 many CASSFGGYIKETQYF TGTGCCAGCAGCTTTGGGGGGTACATTAAAGAGACCCAGTACTTC
TRBD1 TRBJ1-6 TRBV13 . CASSLGTGGSPLHF TGTGCCAGCAGCTTGGGGACAGGGGGTTCACCCCTCCACTTT
. TRBJ2-7 TRBV7-9 . CASSWGGQPYEQYF TGTGCCAGCAGCTGGGGGGGACAGCCGTACGAGCAGTACTTC
. TRBJ2-7 TRBV7-8 many CASSFNHVLSFEQYF TGTGCCAGCAGCTTCAACCACGTCCTCTCATTCGAGCAGTACTTC
. TRBJ2-7 TRBV7-2 . CATSPGLPSYEQYF TGTGCCACCAGCCCGGGACTCCCCTCCTACGAGCAGTACTTC
. TRBJ1-1 TRBV2 . CASSLRGIVREAFF TGTGCCAGCAGTTTACGGGGGATCGTCCGGGAAGCTTTCTTT
. TRBJ1-6 TRBV5-5 many CASSLGQYSYNSPLHF TGTGCCAGCAGCTTGGGACAGTATTCCTATAATTCACCCCTCCACTTT
TRBD1 TRBJ1-2 TRBV15 . CATSTGTGSNYGYTF TGTGCCACATCTACCGGGACAGGCTCTAACTATGGCTACACCTTC
. TRBJ2-5 TRBV7-9 . CASSLGPFVGTQETQYF TGTGCCAGCAGCCTCGGTCCATTCGTCGGCACGCAAGAGACCCAGTACTTC
. TRBJ2-6 TRBV6-5 . CASSYFLTGISSGANVLTF TGTGCCAGCAGTTACTTTCTGACCGGGATCTCCTCTGGGGCCAACGTCCTGACTTTC
. TRBJ1-1 TRBV20-1 many CSARVEWDTEAFF TGCAGTGCTAGAGTGGAATGGGACACTGAAGCTTTCTTT
TRBD2 TRBJ2-5 TRBV6-5 . CASSPTSGRVETQYF TGTGCCAGCAGTCCAACTAGCGGGAGGGTGGAGACCCAGTACTTC
TRBD1 TRBJ1-3 TRBV7-2 . CASSSSGGEPGNTIYF TGTGCCAGCAGCTCGTCAGGGGGCGAGCCTGGAAACACCATATATTTT